The T cell receptor beta chain described here comes from a study of regulatory T cells in long-lasting Graves disease. Time point reported: persistent/refractory GD, antithyroid drugs over 5 years with positive TRAb. The TCR library was made from RNA that had been extracted from PBMCs in TRIzol. TCR beta libraries were built with iRepertoire HTBI primers and Arm-PCR of CDR3 regions. Each CDR3 protein is one row after TCRdb ran MiXCR on the multiplex PCR reads. Among approximately 690,000 distinct CDR3 sequences listed, 30% were seen once. CDR3 length: 18 amino acids. Germline-derived CDR1 and CDR2 are PRHDT and FYEKMQ (reference sequence). V gave up 6 bases and J gave up 0 bases, with 21 bases separating them.

The clonotype comes from a female donor with Graves disease. The specimen was peripheral blood mononuclear cells (PBMCs), collected when the disease was refractory, from a patient treated with antithyroid drugs. The gene calls are TRBV13 and TRBJ1-5; D is perhaps TRBD1 (6 bases). Here the CDR3 reads CASSQRTDEDYSNQPQHF. The DNA of the CDR3 is TGTGCCAGCAGTCAAAGGACAGACGAGGATTATAGCAATCAGCCCCAGCATTTT.